The 4 T cell receptor beta chains in this list originate from one sample, sequenced in a study of T cell repertoires in cytomegalovirus infection. TCRdb independently ran MiXCR on the reads; one entry per CDR3 protein. Here the sample spans about 260,000 distinct CDR3 sequences, roughly an eighth being singletons. Sequencing input: PBMCs. Every receptor here comes from a human donor in good health (CMV status not recorded). Some clones in this sample may be carry-over from other donors' samples.

The genes are TRBV12-3 or TRBV12-4 and TRBJ2-2; D might be TRBD1 or TRBD2, each matching 6 bases. The CDR3 runs to 16 residues. V was pared by 4 bases and J by 5 bases, with 17 bases between. The CDR3 nucleotides read TGTGCCAGCAGTTCACAGGGTTCTCGGGGGACCGGGGAGCTGTTTTTT. This encodes CASSSQGSRGTGELFF.

The CDR3 sequence is CASRQLAGGSGGYEQYF. The DNA of the CDR3 is TGTGCCAGCAGACAACTAGCGGGGGGGAGTGGGGGCTACGAGCAGTACTTC. The V call is TRBV6-5, the J call TRBJ2-7, with TRBD2 identical over 13 bases. The CDR3 spans 17 residues. V lost 6 bases, J lost 3 bases, and 11 bases stayed unmatched. Per germline, CDR1 MNHEY and CDR2 SVGAGI.

This clonotype showed up many times. The chain combines TRBV25-1 with TRBJ1-5; D not resolved. The CDR3 has 14 amino acids. The ends were cut back, 2 bases at V and 6 bases at J, with 11 bases in the middle. Germline V gene sequence: CDR1 MGHDK, CDR2 SYGVNS. CDR3 nucleotide sequence: TGTGCCAGCAGTGAAAGCAGATCAGGTCAGCCCCAGCATTTT. Amino acids: CASSESRSGQPQHF.

V gene TRBV20-1 combines with J gene TRBJ1-1; 7 positions agree with TRBD1. Germline CDR1 reads DFQATT; CDR2 reads SNEGSKA (reference sequence). Unmatched junction bases numbered 8, after V lost 1 base and J lost 3 bases. The CDR3 sequence is 15 residues long. The CDR3 DNA reads TGCAGTGCTAGAGGGGACAGCCCCATTGACACTGAAGCTTTCTTT. Its protein is CSARGDSPIDTEAFF.